This T cell receptor (beta chain) was found in a study of control samples from healthy donors and cancer patients. Per the germline V gene, CDR1 is MNHEY and CDR2 is SVGAGI. The CDR3 has 14 residues. Between the trimmed V and J ends, which lost 0 bases and 2 bases, there was a span of 7 bases. Libraries were prepared by immunoSEQ multiplex PCR; TCRdb keeps only in-frame clonotypes and omits some of them. The table records approximately 120,000 clones, roughly 92% of them present only once. Material: PBMCs. V usage is TRBV6-5 and J usage is TRBJ1-2; D gene unclear. The source is a man older than 75 with head and neck cancer. The CDR3, as DNA: TGTGCCAGCAGTTACTCGAGAGAGAACTATGGCTACACCTTC. Protein sequence: CASSYSRENYGYTF.